One and the same sample provided the 24 T cell receptor beta chains below, sequenced in a study of blood T cell repertoires in COVID-19. Assay: immunoSEQ multiplex PCR; the TCRdb copy retains only in-frame clones and omits some. The sample contains around 160,000 clones, roughly four fifths of which appear only once. The sample taken for sequencing was peripheral blood. The receptors stem from a human donor with acute or convalescent COVID-19. The donor label of this sample is uncertain.

The chain is built from TRBV5-4 and TRBJ1-2; a possible D gene is TRBD1 (5 bases). The CDR3 totals 15 residues. Trimming removed 0 bases from V and 7 bases from J, with 16 bases in between. Looked up from germline, CDR1 is SGHNT and CDR2 is YYREEE (reference sequence). The CDR3 DNA follows: TGTGCCAGCAGCTTGGGGGGCCCGGAAGGCTCTGGCTACACCTTC. It encodes CASSLGGPEGSGYTF.

This rearrangement joins TRBV5-1 to TRBJ1-5; the match to TRBD1 covers 7 bases. Unmatched junction bases numbered 2, after V lost 0 bases and J lost 2 bases. CDR1 and CDR2 (germline): SGHRS, YFSETQ. The CDR3 is 15 residues long. DNA for the CDR3: TGCGCCAGCAGCTTGGAGGGGGCTCGCAATCAGCCCCAGCATTTT. This encodes CASSLEGARNQPQHF.

The rearrangement joins TRBV19 to TRBJ1-6; 8 bases agree with TRBD1. CDR3 length: 14 amino acids. The germline gives CDR1 LNHDA, CDR2 SQIVND (reference sequence). V trimming: 3 bases; J trimming: 8 bases; junction bases outside the gene matches: 3. As DNA, the CDR3 is TGTGCCAGTAGTATCCCAGGGGGCGATTCACCCCTCCACTTT. Protein sequence: CASSIPGGDSPLHF.

V gene TRBV3-1 (or the pseudogene TRBV3-2) combines with J gene TRBJ2-1; 10 bases map to TRBD2. Trimming cost V 4 bases and J 5 bases; bases outside gene matches: 5. The CDR3 sequence is 15 residues long. From germline, CDR1 is LGHDT and CDR2 YNNKEL (reference sequence). The CDR3 is CASSPRTSGHNEQFF. The DNA of the CDR3 is TGTGCCAGCAGCCCCCGGACTAGCGGTCACAATGAGCAGTTCTTC.

This sequence joins TRBV4-1 and TRBJ2-5, with 13 bases aligning to TRBD2. This CDR3 contains 18 residues. Germline V gene data show CDR1 as MGHRA and CDR2 as YSYEKL. Trimming removed 3 bases from V and 5 bases from J; junction bases left unmatched: 12. The CDR3 coding sequence is TGCGCCAGCAGCCATAAGCCTACTAGCGGGGGGGCCCGGGAGACCCAGTACTTC. Its protein is CASSHKPTSGGARETQYF.

The chain employs TRBV5-4 and TRBJ1-2; D perhaps matches TRBD1 (6 bases). Germline CDR1 reads SGHNT; CDR2 reads YYREEE (reference sequence). This CDR3 is 12 amino acids long. Trimming left V 2 bases short and J 6 bases short, with 8 bases between. The CDR3 sequence is CASSFNRDGYTF. For the CDR3, the DNA is TGTGCCAGCAGCTTTAACAGGGATGGCTACACCTTC.

This chain connects TRBV4-1 to TRBJ2-2; 7 nucleotides match TRBD1. The V gene end was trimmed by 4 bases and the J gene end by 1 base; junction bases not matched to a gene: 9. Germline values: CDR1 MGHRA, CDR2 YSYEKL. The CDR3 spans 17 residues. CDR3 in amino acids: CASSPRTGEVNTGELFF. CDR3 nucleotide sequence: TGCGCCAGCAGCCCCAGAACAGGGGAAGTGAACACCGGGGAGCTGTTTTTT.

This chain connects TRBV6-1 to TRBJ1-5, with D unclear. V shed 0 bases and J shed 2 bases, with 8 bases lying between them. The CDR3 runs to 15 residues. From germline, CDR1 is MNHNS and CDR2 SASEGT. CDR3 loop: CASSEAPGGNQPQHF. CDR3 in DNA: TGTGCCAGCAGTGAAGCCCCAGGTGGCAATCAGCCCCAGCATTTT.

This chain links TRBV12-5 with TRBJ1-4, with TRBD1 matching 7 bases. Germline CDR1 reads LGHNT; CDR2 reads FRNRAP. The CDR3 has 14 residues. With 5 bases clipped from V and 3 bases from J, the junction kept 3 bases outside the gene matches. CDR3 amino acids: CASGRGQPNEKLFF. CDR3 DNA sequence: TGTGCTAGTGGTCGGGGACAGCCTAATGAAAAACTGTTTTTT.

The chain uses TRBV5-8 and TRBJ1-2; 7 positions match TRBD1. V dropped 2 bases and J dropped 5; count of bases not matched to a gene: 9. Germline values: CDR1 SGHTS, CDR2 YDEGEE. This CDR3 comprises 15 residues. CDR3 protein: CASSLRLTGTYGYTF. The CDR3 coding sequence is TGTGCCAGCAGCTTACGGTTGACAGGGACTTATGGCTACACCTTC.

CDR3 DNA sequence: TGCGCCAGCAGCTTGTTAGGGGACAGAAATCAGCCCCAGCATTTT. This translates into CASSLLGDRNQPQHF. The chain uses TRBV5-1 and TRBJ1-5; 7 bases match TRBD1. The germline V gene has CDR1 SGHRS and CDR2 YFSETQ. The CDR3 contains 15 residues. V lost 1 base to trimming and J lost 4 bases; unmatched junction nucleotides: 5.

This chain uses TRBV5-6 with TRBJ2-7; possibly TRBD1 for D (7 bases). The CDR3 extends over 13 amino acids. Germline V gives CDR1 SGHDT, CDR2 YYEEEE. V was clipped by 4 bases and J by 3 bases, with 11 bases between them. The DNA for the CDR3 is TGTGCCAGCAGCCCAGGGGGACTCTACGAGCAGTACTTC. Translation: CASSPGGLYEQYF.

The chain joins TRBV5-5 to TRBJ1-4, with 7 bases matching TRBD1. Germline V lookup: CDR1 SGHKS, CDR2 YYEKEE (reference sequence). This CDR3 spans 14 amino acids. The V segment lost 6 bases and the J segment 8 bases; nucleotides outside the gene matches: 10. CDR3: CASNRLTGNEKLFF. The CDR3 nucleotides are TGTGCCAGCAACCGGTTGACAGGGAACGAAAAACTGTTTTTT.

V and J are TRBV5-4 and TRBJ2-3; TRBD2 is a possible D gene (6 bases). The CDR3 consists of 14 residues. Trimming left V 0 bases short and J 6 bases short, with 11 bases between. From germline, CDR1 is SGHNT and CDR2 YYREEE (reference sequence). CDR3 sequence (DNA): TGTGCCAGCAGCTTGGTCGCGGAGGGTGATACGCAGTATTTT. Translating it yields CASSLVAEGDTQYF.

This clone turned up a few times. This chain links TRBV5-1 with TRBJ2-5, with 10 bases aligning to TRBD1. V shed 7 bases and J 2 bases; nucleotides not matched to a gene: 20. Germline V gene sequence: CDR1 SGHRS, CDR2 YFSETQ. The CDR3 length is 19 residues. The CDR3 reads CASASYGGDWGQGQETQYF. CDR3 nucleotides: TGCGCCAGCGCCTCGTACGGGGGCGACTGGGGACAGGGGCAAGAGACCCAGTACTTC.

The chain carries TRBV5-1 and TRBJ2-3; D is possibly TRBD1 (6 bases). This CDR3 spans 14 amino acids. Germline CDR1 and CDR2: SGHRS and YFSETQ. Trimming took 5 bases from V and 1 from J, leaving 11 bases between them. The CDR3 loop is CASSGGKGTDTQYF. CDR3 bases: TGCGCCAGCAGTGGGGGCAAGGGCACAGATACGCAGTATTTT.

The chain carries TRBV3-1 (or the pseudogene TRBV3-2) and TRBJ1-2, with 8 nucleotides matching TRBD1. Germline V gene data show CDR1 as LGHDT and CDR2 as YNNKEL (reference sequence). J gave up 4 bases and V 3 bases, and 7 bases lay outside the gene matches. The CDR3 runs to 15 residues. The CDR3 sequence: CASSHRDRGSYGYTF. CDR3 sequence (DNA): TGTGCCAGCAGCCACCGTGACAGGGGCTCCTATGGCTACACCTTC.

The chain couples TRBV20-1 to TRBJ2-3; D gene ambiguous. The CDR3 consists of 15 residues. Deletions cut 3 bases from V and 2 bases from J, with 15 bases between. Germline assignment: CDR1 DFQATT and CDR2 SNEGSKA (reference sequence). The CDR3 sequence: CSASTWSVDTDTQYF. In DNA, the CDR3 is TGCAGTGCTAGTACGTGGTCAGTTGACACAGATACGCAGTATTTT.

The V and J genes are TRBV19 and TRBJ2-5; 8 positions match TRBD1. This CDR3 spans 14 amino acids. V lost 6 bases and J lost 4; bases outside the gene matches: 7. CDR1 LNHDA and CDR2 SQIVND come from the germline V gene (reference sequence). CDR3 residues: CASRLTGDGETQYF. Here the CDR3 DNA reads TGTGCCAGTAGGTTGACAGGGGACGGAGAGACCCAGTACTTC. The full variable domain, completed using reference TRBV19 and TRBJ2-5, is DGGITQSPKYLFRKEGQNVTLSCEQNLNHDAMYWYRQDPGQGLRLIYYSQIVNDFQKGDIAEGYSVSREKKESFPLTVTSAQKNPTAFYLCASRLTGDGETQYFGPGTRLLVL.

The chain carries TRBV6-5 and TRBJ1-4; a weak D match, TRBD1 (5 bases). The CDR3 runs to 16 residues. CDR1 and CDR2 from the germline V gene are MNHEY and SVGAGI. The germline V and J ends were trimmed by 4 bases and 8 bases, with 20 bases remaining between them. The CDR3 loop reads CASSSREGRLQEKLFF. The CDR3 region has the DNA TGTGCCAGCAGTTCTAGGGAGGGACGCCTCCAGGAAAAACTGTTTTTT.

The chain carries TRBV19 and TRBJ2-5; D is possibly TRBD1 (6 bases). CDR1 LNHDA and CDR2 SQIVND come from the germline V gene (reference sequence). V gave up 8 bases and J gave up 7 bases, with 11 bases separating them. The CDR3 has 11 amino acids. The DNA of the CDR3 is TGTGCCAGTGGGAGAGGGGGGACCCAGTACTTC. Its protein product is CASGRGGTQYF.

J is TRBJ1-2 and V is TRBV7-9; 8 nucleotides match TRBD1. The CDR3 covers 15 residues. Germline-derived CDR1 and CDR2 are SEHNR and FQNEAQ (reference sequence). Unmatched junction bases numbered 10, after V lost 4 bases and J lost 6 bases. The CDR3 DNA reads as TGTGCCAGCAGCTCGGTTAAGACAGGGGACAATGGCTACACCTTC. Amino acids: CASSSVKTGDNGYTF.

The chain has TRBV6-5 and TRBJ2-3; TRBD1 matches at 8 bases. After removal of 6 bases from V and 7 bases from J, the junction contained 9 bases not matched to a gene. The CDR3 is made up of 14 amino acids. Germline V gene sequence: CDR1 MNHEY, CDR2 SVGAGI. CDR3 amino acids: CASSAETGAYTQYF. The DNA for the CDR3 is TGTGCCAGCAGCGCCGAGACAGGGGCATATACGCAGTATTTT.

The V and J genes are TRBV5-1 and TRBJ1-2; tentatively, D is TRBD1 (5 bases). Germline V gene lookup returns CDR1 SGHRS and CDR2 YFSETQ. V shed 7 bases and J shed 6 bases, with 19 bases lying between them. This CDR3 comprises 14 residues. The CDR3 sequence: CASRGGSSGHGYTF. The CDR3 DNA sequence: TGCGCCAGCCGGGGGGGATCTTCTGGCCATGGCTACACCTTC. The variable domain in full, completed from reference TRBV5-1 and TRBJ1-2, reads KAGVTQTPRYLIKTRGQQVTLSCSPISGHRSVSWYQQTPGQGLQFLFEYFSETQRNKGNFPGRFSGRQFSNSRSEMNVSTLELGDSALYLCASRGGSSGHGYTFGSGTRLTVV.